The 10 T cell receptor beta chains given below trace back to one sample, sequenced in a study of beta chain features in type 1 diabetes. cDNA synthesis used the whole RNA isolate, giving expressed TCRB sequences. This table comes from immunoSEQ multiplex PCR, and its TCRdb copy is limited to in-frame clones, with some not included. The profile shows under 250,000 clones, 13% to 15% of them singletons. What was sequenced was naive CD4+ T cells from blood. The receptors were sampled from a woman in her thirties or forties in good health.

The rearrangement links TRBV6-5 to TRBJ1-6; the D gene is possibly TRBD1 (5 bases). The CDR3 runs 11 residues. The ends were cut back, 6 bases at V and 9 bases at J, with 6 bases in the middle. CDR1 is MNHEY, CDR2 SVGAGI, per germline. The CDR3 is CASSQGSPLHF. CDR3 DNA sequence: TGTGCCAGCAGCCAGGGTTCACCCCTCCACTTT.

The sample holds a few counts of this clone. This chain uses TRBV11-2 with TRBJ1-2; possible D gene TRBD1, 6 bases. CDR3 length: 15 residues. Germline CDR1 SGHAT, CDR2 FQNNGV. V shed 5 bases and J shed 1 base, with 14 bases lying between them. CDR3 loop: CASSPTPGHNYGYTF. In DNA, the CDR3 is TGTGCCAGCAGCCCAACTCCGGGACATAACTATGGCTACACCTTC. Combining the CDR3 with reference TRBV11-2 and TRBJ1-2 gives the whole variable domain EAGVAQSPRYKIIEKRQSVAFWCNPISGHATLYWYQQILGQGPKLLIQFQNNGVVDDSQLPKDRFSAERLKGVDSTLKIQPAKLEDSAVYLCASSPTPGHNYGYTFGSGTRLTVV.

The CDR3 nucleotides read TGTGCCAGTAGTATCGGGGGGTTTAGCTCCTACAATGAGCAGTTCTTC. It specifies CASSIGGFSSYNEQFF. The V call is TRBV19, the J call TRBJ2-1; TRBD2 aligns across 7 bases. CDR1 is LNHDA and CDR2 is SQIVND in the germline V gene (reference sequence). V gave up 3 bases and J gave up 0 bases; unmatched junction bases: 5. The CDR3 spans 16 residues.

This clone showed up just a few times. The genes are TRBV5-1 and TRBJ2-1; 11 bases match TRBD2. Germline CDR1 and CDR2: SGHRS and YFSETQ. Trimming at V came to 2 bases and at J to 6 bases, leaving 7 bases not matched to a gene. CDR3 length equals 16 residues. The CDR3 DNA is TGCGCCAGCAGCTTTATTCTAGCGGGGGGTGGCAATGAGCAGTTCTTC. This encodes CASSFILAGGGNEQFF.

The rearrangement joins TRBV5-1 to TRBJ2-5; 10 bases agree with TRBD2. J gave up 5 bases and V 0 bases, and 13 bases lay outside the gene matches. The CDR3 contains 18 residues. CDR1 and CDR2 (germline): SGHRS, YFSETQ. The CDR3 spells CASSLALAGAARQETQYF. DNA for the CDR3: TGCGCCAGCAGCTTGGCTCTAGCGGGGGCCGCACGACAGGAGACCCAGTACTTC.

The V gene is TRBV7-8, the J gene TRBJ2-1; 13 bases fit TRBD2. The trim removed 7 bases at V and 8 bases at J, leaving 14 bases unmatched. The CDR3 runs to 17 residues. CDR1 and CDR2 from the germline V gene are SGHVS and FQNEAQ. CDR3 coding DNA: TGTGCCAGCACCACAGGGGGACTAGCGGGGAGCGGGGATGAGCAGTTCTTC. It yields the protein CASTTGGLAGSGDEQFF. Full variable domain (rest looked up from reference TRBV7-8 and TRBJ2-1): GAGVSQSPRYKVAKRGQDVALRCDPISGHVSLFWYQQALGQGPEFLTYFQNEAQLDKSGLPSDRFFAERPEGSVSTLKIQRTQQEDSAVYLCASTTGGLAGSGDEQFFGPGTRLTVL.

There are a few counts of this clone. The rearrangement links TRBV12-5 to TRBJ2-1; D gene unclear. There are 11 residues in the CDR3. The germline gives CDR1 LGHNT, CDR2 FRNRAP. Trimming took 5 bases from V and 6 from J, leaving 5 bases between them. Here the CDR3 reads CASGLTNEQFF. The CDR3 region has the DNA TGTGCTAGTGGTCTAACCAATGAGCAGTTCTTC.

This clone was seen a handful of times. This chain joins TRBV19 and TRBJ2-1, with TRBD2 matching 10 bases. CDR3 size: 15 residues. Germline CDR1 reads LNHDA; CDR2 reads SQIVND (reference sequence). The junction had 9 bases not matched to a gene; V was cut back by 7 bases and J by 6 bases. Here the CDR3 reads CASNPGLATPNEQFF. CDR3 sequence (DNA): TGTGCCAGTAACCCGGGACTAGCGACCCCCAATGAGCAGTTCTTC.

This clone was seen at least ten times. The chain joins TRBV10-3 to TRBJ2-4; TRBD2 matches 7 bases. Germline assignment: CDR1 ENHRY and CDR2 SYGVKD. This CDR3 contains 14 residues. J was trimmed by 11 bases and V by 6 bases; bases with no gene match: 13. CDR3 residues: CAIRNEEGRDVQYF. DNA for the CDR3: TGTGCCATCAGAAACGAGGAGGGGAGGGACGTTCAGTACTTC.

This clone appeared a few times. The CDR3 bases are TGCGCCAGCAGCCTAGCTACGACAAGAAGAGGCTACACCTTC. Its protein is CASSLATTRRGYTF. This rearrangement joins TRBV5-1 to TRBJ1-2; D is unclear. This CDR3 has 14 amino acids. The germline V gene has CDR1 SGHRS and CDR2 YFSETQ. Trimming pared 4 bases from V and 8 bases from J, leaving 18 bases between.